The present TCR beta chain was sequenced within a study of response to subunit inactivated influenza vaccine. TCRdb reanalysed the RT-PCR reads using MiXCR and keeps one entry per CDR3 protein. Of a few hundred thousand distinct CDR3 sequences listed, 12% to 15% are singletons. The CDR3 runs 16 residues. Germline CDR1 and CDR2: SGDLS and YYNGEE. Germline trimming cut 4 bases from V and 7 bases from J; bases unmatched to any gene: 16. There are a few counts of this clonotype. Its antigen remains unknown. Study-wide points: Every seasonal influenza vaccination brings in few new T cells, the authors suggested.

This TCR was sampled from a man between 50 and 59 years old who received an inactivated influenza vaccine. This sample comprised PBMCs from blood, obtained 11 to 12 days after vaccination. The chain couples TRBV9 to TRBJ2-7; 8 nucleotides agree with TRBD2. The CDR3 region is CASSPHLLAVTGEQYF. The CDR3 DNA follows: TGTGCCAGCAGCCCGCACTTACTAGCGGTGACGGGGGAGCAGTACTTC.